A single sample gave rise to the 17 T cell receptor beta chains below, sequenced in a study of somatic mutations in cytotoxic T cells in rheumatoid arthritis. Method: immunoSEQ multiplex PCR; TCRdb's copy keeps in-frame clones and lacks some. The data contain about 15,000 clones, about four fifths of them seen just once; the ten biggest clones take up 15% to 20%. Sequenced: CD8+ T cells sorted from blood. The receptor source for this set is an adult with rheumatoid arthritis.

This clone was picked up a small number of times. This chain uses TRBV7-9 with TRBJ2-7; 7 positions match TRBD1. This CDR3 has 16 amino acids. CDR1 and CDR2 (germline): SEHNR, FQNEAQ (reference sequence). Trimming removed 4 bases from V and 7 bases from J; junction bases left unmatched: 16. As DNA, the CDR3 is TGTGCCAGCAGCTCCCCGAAGGGGACAGCGACTAATGAGCAGTACTTC. Translating gives CASSSPKGTATNEQYF.

The chain joins TRBV6-5 to TRBJ1-1; perhaps TRBD1 as D (6 bases). The CDR3 is 15 amino acids. Trimming removed 0 bases from V and 4 bases from J, with 12 bases in between. Germline loops: CDR1 MNHEY, CDR2 SVGAGI. The CDR3 region has the DNA TGTGCCAGCAGTTACTCGTACAGGGTGGTCACTGAAGCTTTCTTT. It encodes CASSYSYRVVTEAFF.

This sequence joins TRBV29-1 and TRBJ2-7; 9 positions match TRBD1. This CDR3 has 12 amino acids. Germline assignment: CDR1 SQVTM and CDR2 ANQGSEA. J lost 6 bases, V lost 6 bases, and 6 bases had no gene match. The CDR3 sequence is CSVTGGRGEQYF. The DNA for the CDR3 is TGCAGCGTAACAGGGGGCAGGGGCGAGCAGTACTTC.

The chain is built from TRBV27 and TRBJ1-1, with D unresolved. V shed 3 bases and J shed 1 base, with 6 bases lying between them. This CDR3 region has 13 residues. Per germline, CDR1 MNHEY and CDR2 SMNVEV (reference sequence). CDR3 DNA sequence: TGTGCCAGCAGTTTCCGAACGAACACTGAAGCTTTCTTT. It codes for CASSFRTNTEAFF.

The chain is built from TRBV5-5 and TRBJ1-4; no definite D call. V lost 1 base to trimming and J lost 1 base, with 11 bases between them. This CDR3 has 16 residues. Germline CDR1 reads SGHKS; CDR2 reads YYEKEE (reference sequence). CDR3 sequence: CASSLPSGETNEKLFF. CDR3 DNA sequence: TGTGCCAGCAGCTTGCCCTCTGGGGAAACTAATGAAAAACTGTTTTTT.

The V call is TRBV7-9, the J call TRBJ2-2; 14 bases align to TRBD2. Per the germline V gene, CDR1 is SEHNR and CDR2 is FQNEAQ (reference sequence). There are 18 residues in the CDR3. Unmatched junction bases numbered 6, after V lost 5 bases and J lost 1 base. The CDR3 DNA follows: TGTGCCAGCAGCCGACTAGCGGGGGGGCCATTGAACACCGGGGAGCTGTTTTTT. Its translation: CASSRLAGGPLNTGELFF.

The rearrangement links TRBV5-4 to TRBJ2-3; D may be TRBD2 (6 bases). The germline V gene has CDR1 SGHNT and CDR2 YYREEE (reference sequence). The CDR3 spans 14 residues. V shed 3 bases and J shed 6 bases, with 14 bases lying between them. The CDR3 DNA reads TGTGCCAGCAGCTGGGAGGTGGAAGGTGATACGCAGTATTTT. This sequence encodes CASSWEVEGDTQYF.

The chain is built from TRBV30 and TRBJ1-3; D is unclear. V lost 2 bases, J lost 0 bases, and 8 bases lay in between. Germline V lookup: CDR1 GTSNPN, CDR2 SVGIG (reference sequence). The CDR3 has 14 amino acids. The CDR3 sequence: CAWSWGSSGNTIYF. Here the CDR3 DNA reads TGTGCCTGGAGTTGGGGTAGCTCTGGAAACACCATATATTTT.

The chain joins TRBV28 to TRBJ2-7, with 8 bases fitting TRBD1. The germline gives CDR1 MDHEN, CDR2 SYDVKM. Trimming removed 5 bases from V and 2 bases from J; junction bases left unmatched: 2. The CDR3 is made up of 13 amino acids. In nucleotides, the CDR3 is TGTGCCAGCAGTGGACAGGGCCCCTACGAGCAGTACTTC. Amino acid sequence: CASSGQGPYEQYF.

This clone was detected only a few times. This chain connects TRBV7-9 to TRBJ2-7, with 7 bases fitting TRBD1. Germline lookup yields CDR1 SEHNR and CDR2 FQNEAQ (reference sequence). The CDR3 loop spans 15 amino acids. The V segment lost 5 bases and the J segment 2 bases; nucleotides outside the gene matches: 9. The CDR3 protein is CASSSRDSGAYEQYF. In DNA, the CDR3 is TGTGCCAGCAGCAGCCGGGACAGTGGGGCCTACGAGCAGTACTTC.

CDR3 in amino acids: CASSESWGPYEQYF. The CDR3 nucleotides read TGCGCCAGCAGTGAGTCCTGGGGTCCCTACGAGCAGTACTTC. The chain couples TRBV10-2 to TRBJ2-7; D ambiguous. Germline CDR1 WSHSY, CDR2 SAAADI. The CDR3 is made up of 14 amino acids. V was cut by 0 bases and J by 2 bases, with 8 bases left in between.

The chain links TRBV15 to TRBJ1-3; TRBD1 matches 8 bases. Germline-derived CDR1 and CDR2 are LNHNV and YYDKDF (reference sequence). Trimming at V came to 2 bases and at J to 7 bases, leaving 4 bases not matched to a gene. The CDR3 sequence is 14 residues long. The CDR3 is CATSRPNRGNTIYF. For the CDR3, the DNA is TGTGCCACCAGCAGACCAAACAGGGGGAACACCATATATTTT.

The chain joins TRBV7-5 to TRBJ2-5. TRBV7-5 is an annotated pseudogene. The length of the CDR3 is 14 residues. CDR3 bases: TGTGTCAGAAGCCTTGACCCCAAGGGAGAGACCCAGTACTTC. Translated, it gives CVRSLDPKGETQYF.

This chain joins TRBV5-1 and TRBJ1-1, with TRBD1 matching over 12 bases. CDR3 size: 15 residues. The J segment lost 4 bases and the V segment lost 7 bases, leaving 8 bases of the junction unmatched. From germline, CDR1 is SGHRS and CDR2 YFSETQ. The CDR3 region has the DNA TGCGCCAGCCGGGACAGGGGGCCTGCGGGCACTGAAGCTTTCTTT. Encoded protein: CASRDRGPAGTEAFF.

The J gene is TRBJ2-3, the V gene TRBV28; no firm D call. The V and J ends lost 2 bases and 8 bases respectively, with 2 bases between them. The CDR3 totals 10 residues. Germline CDR1 MDHEN, CDR2 SYDVKM. CDR3 amino acids: CASSLGTQYF. CDR3 DNA sequence: TGTGCCAGCAGTTTAGGTACGCAGTATTTT.

V and J are TRBV13 and TRBJ1-2; TRBD1 might be the D (6 bases). V was clipped by 5 bases and J by 4 bases, with 17 bases between them. This CDR3 has 15 residues. The V gene's germline CDR1 is PRHDT and CDR2 FYEKMQ (reference sequence). Here the CDR3 DNA reads TGTGCCAGCAGCACGGAGACAGGACTCCGCTATGGCTACACCTTC. Translation: CASSTETGLRYGYTF.

The V call is TRBV10-3, the J call TRBJ2-2; 9 bases fit TRBD1. This CDR3 is built from 19 residues. V dropped 1 base and J dropped 3; count of bases not matched to a gene: 12. Looked up from germline, CDR1 is ENHRY and CDR2 is SYGVKD. This chain's CDR3 is CAISEFHRGQGFDTGELFF. For the CDR3, the DNA is TGTGCCATCAGTGAGTTTCACCGGGGACAGGGATTTGACACCGGGGAGCTGTTTTTT.